This T cell receptor (beta chain) was captured in a study of beta chain features in type 1 diabetes. Study in general: Sorted cell examination encompassed 85 million to 140 million cells across all samples.

This clone has a count of ten or more. Its antigen is as yet unknown. The CDR3 totals 14 residues. Germline CDR1 reads ENHRY; CDR2 reads SYGVKD. The V and J ends lost 4 bases and 5 bases, in that order; junction bases with no gene match: 5. Since all of the isolated RNA was reverse transcribed, expressed TCRB transcripts were what got sequenced. The assay was immunoSEQ multiplex PCR, and TCRdb's table has in-frame clones only and misses some. The data hold about 650,000 clones, with around 12% observed a single time. General study findings and limits: All four CD4+ subsets of Type 1 diabetes patients contained TCRB CDR3s that were moderately but significantly shorter. Reduced insertions and increased deletions marked VDJ junctions in type 1 diabetes patients. Researchers could not determine here whether HLA type influences TCRB rearrangement.

Sorting of CD4+ naive, central memory, regulatory and stem cell-like memory cells was performed via CD45RO/CCR7/CD25/CD127/CD95/CD27. The source material was naive CD4+ T cells from blood. The chain is built from TRBV10-3 and TRBJ2-1; 7 bases map to TRBD2. The receptor comes from a man aged 25 to 40 with type 1 diabetes. Written as DNA, the CDR3 is TGTGCCATCAGTGGCCTAGCGGCCAACAATGAGCAGTTCTTC. Protein: CAISGLAANNEQFF.